This T cell receptor (delta chain) was profiled in a study of Vδ1+ human thymocytes. Remarks on this clone: Its target is not known.

Vdelta1+ thymocyte sorts reached between roughly 97% and 99.6% purity. General study results and limits: Donors shared many TRG clonotypes but few TRD clonotypes. Thymic TRG and TRD repertoires appeared highly polyclonal.

RNA was extracted from the cells and then reverse transcribed. Multiplex PCR used pooled V-gene forward primers and a constant-region reverse primer to amplify CDR3s. TCRdb reapplied CATT to the multiplex PCR reads. In the table there are about 55,000 delta-chain clones, about a sixth of which are singletons. CDR1 TSWWSYY and CDR2 QGS come from the germline V gene. The CDR3 spans 19 residues. Germline trimming cut 5 bases from V and 3 bases from J; bases unmatched to any gene: 19. V is TRDV1 and J is TRDJ1; 9 bases map to TRDD3. The sequence was collected from a boy under three years old who had congenital heart surgery. Sequences were obtained from Vdelta1+ gamma-delta thymocytes from the thymus. As to subset: FACS-sorted CD3+ TCRalphabeta- TCRVdelta1+ TCRVdelta2- thymocytes. The CDR3: CALGKFPRGIPIYADKLIF. DNA of the CDR3: TGTGCTCTTGGGAAGTTCCCACGGGGGATACCAATCTACGCCGATAAACTCATCTTT.